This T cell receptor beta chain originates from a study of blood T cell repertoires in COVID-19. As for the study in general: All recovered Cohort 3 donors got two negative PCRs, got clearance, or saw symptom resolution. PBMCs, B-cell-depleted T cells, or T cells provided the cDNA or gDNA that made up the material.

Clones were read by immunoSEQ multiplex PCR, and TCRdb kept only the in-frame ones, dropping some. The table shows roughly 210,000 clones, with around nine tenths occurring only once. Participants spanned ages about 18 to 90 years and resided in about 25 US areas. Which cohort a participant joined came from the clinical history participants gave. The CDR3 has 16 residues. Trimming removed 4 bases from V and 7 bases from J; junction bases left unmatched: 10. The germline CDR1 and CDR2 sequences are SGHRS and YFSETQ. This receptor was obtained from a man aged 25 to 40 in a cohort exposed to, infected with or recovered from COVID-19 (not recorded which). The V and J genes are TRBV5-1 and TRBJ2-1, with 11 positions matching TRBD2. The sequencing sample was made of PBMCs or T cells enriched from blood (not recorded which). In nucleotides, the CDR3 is TGCGCCAGCAGCCCGGGGACTAGCGGAAGCGGGAATGAGCAGTTCTTC. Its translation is CASSPGTSGSGNEQFF.